The present T cell receptor (beta chain) was sequenced within a study of blood T cell repertoires in COVID-19. As for the study in general: COVID-19 samples collected from the United States, Italy and Spain covered acute and convalescent phases. PBMCs, B-cell-depleted T cells, or T cells provided the cDNA or gDNA that made up the material.

Trimming removed 1 base from V and 0 bases from J, with 7 bases in between. Germline V gene lookup returns CDR1 LGHDT and CDR2 YNNKEL (reference sequence). This CDR3 is 14 amino acids long. In the authors' methods: Estimation of nucleated cell counts relied on the amplification of reference gene primers. Generated by immunoSEQ multiplex PCR, the TCRdb table keeps only in-frame clones and is missing some. The DNA gave D and trimming, while V, J and clone size come from that table. The sample holds 80,000 to 100,000 clones, 86% seen once. The source is a woman at least 80 years old in a cohort sampled during active or convalescent COVID-19. Sequences were obtained from peripheral blood. This chain joins TRBV3-1 (or the pseudogene TRBV3-2) and TRBJ2-7, with D unclear. The CDR3 here is CASSQVRSSYEQYF. The DNA of the CDR3 is TGTGCCAGCAGCCAAGTGAGGAGCTCCTACGAGCAGTACTTC.